This T cell receptor (beta chain) was profiled in a study of cytomegalovirus exposure and HLA in healthy donors. General study results and limits: TCR association rates varied by HLA locus in a later analysis, with DRB1 highest and HLA-C lowest. When presence/absence was analysed, sequencing depth was taken to be roughly uniform across donors. In an earlier analysis, productive rearrangement rates for most beta V segments clustered near 87% or 30%.

13 Jbeta primers and 60 Vbeta primers were used for the PCR. Generated by immunoSEQ multiplex PCR, the TCRdb table keeps only in-frame clones and is missing some. The sample holds roughly 140,000 clones, almost 85% seen once. About this clone: The antigen is undetermined.

Healthy bone marrow donors made up the donors. The germline V gene has CDR1 LNHDA and CDR2 SQIVND (reference sequence). The junction had 5 bases not matched to a gene; V was cut back by 7 bases and J by 3 bases. The CDR3 consists of 13 residues. The chain links TRBV19 to TRBJ1-2; 7 bases map to TRBD1. This TCR derives from a man aged 30 to 39 in good health and CMV-seropositive. The sequenced sample was PBMCs. As DNA, the CDR3 is TGTGCCAGTATGGGACAGTGGTACTATGGCTACACCTTC. Translated: CASMGQWYYGYTF.